The 9 T cell receptor beta chains presented below share a single source sample, sequenced in a study of regulatory T cells in long-lasting Graves disease. Through Arm-PCR of CDR3 regions and iRepertoire HTBI primers, TCR beta libraries were built. TCRdb itself ran the multiplex PCR reads through MiXCR, one entry per CDR3 protein. The data show 300,000 to 350,000 distinct CDR3 sequences, around 20% seen once. This sample's time point: persistent/refractory GD, antithyroid drugs over 5 years with positive TRAb. PBMC-extracted RNA yielded the TCR library. Sequenced material: peripheral blood mononuclear cells (PBMCs), taken when the disease was refractory, from a patient treated with antithyroid drugs. These receptors were taken from a female donor with Graves disease.

This sequence joins TRBV11-2 and TRBJ2-3, with D uncertain. The CDR3 runs to 17 residues. Germline V gene data show CDR1 as SGHAT and CDR2 as FQNNGV. V shed 0 bases and J shed 2 bases, with 15 bases lying between them. In DNA, the CDR3 is TGTGCCAGCAGCTTAGACAGTGGTATTCTTTACACAGATACGCAGTATTTT. This sequence encodes CASSLDSGILYTDTQYF.

This clonotype was observed at least ten times. The J gene is TRBJ2-5, the V gene TRBV10-2, with 7 bases identical to TRBD2. V shed 0 bases and J 9 bases; nucleotides not matched to a gene: 16. Germline V lookup: CDR1 WSHSY, CDR2 SAAADI. The CDR3 runs 17 residues. CDR3 DNA: TGCGCCAGCAGTGAGTCGAGGTCTAGCGGTCCTAAAGGGGCCCAGTACTTC. Its translation: CASSESRSSGPKGAQYF.

At least ten counts were recorded for this clonotype. V is TRBV7-3 and J is TRBJ1-2; TRBD1 agrees at 8 bases. After removal of 4 bases from V and 6 bases from J, the junction contained 10 bases not matched to a gene. CDR1 SGHTA and CDR2 FQGTGA come from the germline V gene. This CDR3 is built from 15 residues. CDR3 in DNA: TGTGCCAGCAGCTCTAGCTCGACAGGGGAAAATGGCTACACCTTC. Translated, it gives CASSSSSTGENGYTF.

Note on this clonotype: A read error is possible here, since a much larger clone lies one base away. V usage is TRBV7-2 and J usage is TRBJ2-7, with 13 bases identical to TRBD2. This CDR3 has 15 amino acids. CDR1 and CDR2 (germline): SGHTA, FQGNSA. V shed 7 bases and J 6 bases; nucleotides not matched to a gene: 9. CDR3 sequence: CASNPPGTSGTEQYF. CDR3 nucleotide sequence: TGTGCCAGCAACCCCCCCGGGACTAGCGGGACCGAGCAGTACTTC.

The chain joins TRBV20-1 to TRBJ1-5; D remains ambiguous. Trimming cost V 0 bases and J 11 bases, with 14 bases left between them. The germline V gene encodes CDR1 DFQATT and CDR2 SNEGSKA (reference sequence). The CDR3 runs 13 residues. CDR3 DNA: TGCAGTGCTAGAGATCCGAGGGAGGCGGCCCAGCATTTT. Translated, it gives CSARDPREAAQHF.

The genes are TRBV7-6 and TRBJ1-4; D is undetermined. V lost 5 bases, J lost 3 bases, and 7 bases lay in between. Germline CDR1 is SGHVS and CDR2 is FNYEAQ. This CDR3 has 13 amino acids. The CDR3 protein is CASSRKSNEKLFF. CDR3 bases: TGTGCCAGCAGCCGAAAGTCTAATGAAAAACTGTTTTTT.

Many counts were recorded for this clonotype. The rearrangement links TRBV3-1 to TRBJ2-4; 11 nucleotides align to TRBD2. The CDR3 is 15 residues long. V gave up 4 bases and J gave up 7 bases; unmatched junction bases: 6. The germline V gene encodes CDR1 LGHDT and CDR2 YNNKEL (reference sequence). For the CDR3, the DNA is TGTGCCAGCAGCCCACTAGCGGGAGAGTGGAACATTCAGTACTTC. It specifies CASSPLAGEWNIQYF.

This clonotype was observed many times. The rearrangement joins TRBV7-8 to TRBJ2-7; the D gene is possibly TRBD1 (5 bases). The CDR3 is 14 amino acids. The germline V gene has CDR1 SGHVS and CDR2 FQNEAQ. Trimming left V 5 bases short and J 2 bases short, with 13 bases between. The CDR3 nucleotides are TGTGCCAGCAGCACTCGGACACCAACCTACGAGCAGTACTTC. It codes for CASSTRTPTYEQYF.

J is TRBJ1-6 and V is TRBV6-2 or TRBV6-3; TRBD1 might be the D (6 bases). V gave up 3 bases and J gave up 0 bases, with 18 bases separating them. This CDR3 is built from 19 residues. The germline V gene has CDR1 MNHEY and CDR2 SVGEGT. The DNA of the CDR3 is TGTGCCAGCAGTTATACCCTTGGGGGGGGCCCCTCCTATAATTCACCCCTCCACTTT. Amino acids: CASSYTLGGGPSYNSPLHF.